These T cell receptor beta chains were read from a single sample in a study of T cell responses to AZD1222 COVID-19 vaccine. Clones were read by immunoSEQ multiplex PCR, and TCRdb kept only the in-frame ones, dropping some. Counted here are 58,000 or so clones, around nine tenths occurring once; the ten biggest clones make up 6.9%. This sample comprised peripheral blood, obtained 28 days after the second AZD1222 dose. Receptors originate from an adult who received the AZD1222 COVID-19 vaccine. Each CDR3 is given with its conserved first and last residue. A D gene is named only where the DNA matches it firmly. Clone size is given for some rows only: seen once, a few or many times, or a class if the clone is expanded.

J gene | D gene | V gene | clone size | CDR3 protein | CDR3 DNA
TRBJ2-2 | . | TRBV10-3 | . | CAIDRSGTGELFF | TGTGCCATCGACAGGTCTGGCACCGGGGAGCTGTTTTTT
TRBJ1-2 | . | TRBV28 | once | CASSKGWGAGYTF | TGTGCCAGCAGTAAAGGGTGGGGGGCTGGCTACACCTTC
TRBJ1-5 | . | TRBV20-1 | once | CSASLLSNQPQHF | TGCAGTGCTAGTCTTCTTAGCAATCAGCCCCAGCATTTT
TRBJ2-7 | . | TRBV28 | once | CASMAPGGTVKYEQYF | TGTGCCAGCATGGCCCCCGGGGGGACAGTGAAATACGAGCAGTACTTC
TRBJ1-4 | . | TRBV28 | . | CASSPSRQSINEKLFF | TGTGCCAGCAGTCCGTCACGACAGTCAATTAATGAAAAACTGTTTTTT
TRBJ1-1 | . | TRBV19 | few | CASSRDTYTEAFF | TGTGCCAGTAGCCGGGACACGTACACTGAAGCTTTCTTT
TRBJ1-6 | . | TRBV7-2 | . | CASSARGGNSPLHF | TGTGCCAGCAGCGCCAGGGGAGGCAATTCACCCCTCCACTTT
TRBJ2-2 | TRBD1 | TRBV28 | . | CASSSQGAPAVYTGELFF | TGTGCCAGCAGTTCACAGGGGGCCCCAGCAGTTTACACCGGGGAGCTGTTTTTT
TRBJ1-5 | . | TRBV12-3/TRBV12-4 | . | CASSFVKGVQHF | TGTGCCAGCAGTTTTGTAAAGGGGGTCCAGCATTTT
TRBJ1-6 | TRBD1 | TRBV10-2 | once | CASSGGQGVNSPLHF | TGCGCCAGCAGTGGGGGCCAGGGGGTCAATTCACCCCTCCACTTT
TRBJ1-4 | . | TRBV30 | . | CAWSKKDGFNEKLFF | TGTGCCTGGAGTAAAAAGGACGGATTTAATGAAAAACTGTTTTTT
TRBJ2-2 | . | TRBV7-9 | . | CASSSRRTNTGELFF | TGTGCCAGCAGCTCCAGACGGACCAACACCGGGGAGCTGTTTTTT
TRBJ1-1 | TRBD1 | TRBV6-6 | . | CASSYTGGNTEAFF | TGTGCCAGCAGTTACACAGGGGGCAACACTGAAGCTTTCTTT
TRBJ1-1 | . | TRBV7-9 | . | CASSLARVRNTEAFF | TGTGCCAGCAGCTTAGCGCGGGTCAGGAACACTGAAGCTTTCTTT
TRBJ2-1 | . | TRBV6-2/TRBV6-3 | . | CASSLLAVNEQFF | TGTGCCAGCAGTTTACTCGCAGTTAATGAGCAGTTCTTC
TRBJ1-3 | . | TRBV3-1/TRBV3-2 | . | CASSQARGLGGNTIYF | TGTGCCAGCAGCCAAGCCCGTGGCCTGGGAGGAAACACCATATATTTT
TRBJ2-3 | . | TRBV18 | . | CASSQGGEGTDTQYF | TGTGCCAGCTCCCAGGGTGGGGAGGGCACAGATACGCAGTATTTT
TRBJ2-1 | . | TRBV2 | . | CASLSYNEQFF | TGTGCCAGCCTATCCTACAATGAGCAGTTCTTC
TRBJ2-3 | . | TRBV5-6 | . | CASSLKETDTQYF | TGTGCCAGCAGCTTGAAAGAGACAGATACGCAGTATTTT
TRBJ1-5 | . | TRBV4-2 | . | CASSQEGGGGNQPQHF | TGTGCCAGCAGCCAAGAGGGGGGAGGAGGCAATCAGCCCCAGCATTTT
TRBJ2-3 | . | TRBV7-2 | . | CASSTGLVTDTQYF | TGTGCCAGCAGCACAGGGTTAGTGACAGATACGCAGTATTTT
TRBJ2-3 | . | TRBV9 | . | CASSVDGREDTQYF | TGTGCCAGCAGCGTAGATGGCCGTGAGGACACGCAGTATTTT
TRBJ2-7 | . | TRBV15 | . | CATSRDSGNSYEQYF | TGTGCCACCAGCAGAGATTCGGGAAACTCCTACGAGCAGTACTTC
TRBJ2-1 | TRBD2 | TRBV19 | . | CASSIKRLAGVSVGFF | TGTGCCAGTAGTATTAAGCGACTAGCGGGAGTTTCGGTGGGGTTCTTC
TRBJ2-7 | . | TRBV18 | . | CASSPRTDSTSYEQYF | TGTGCCAGCTCACCCCGGACAGACTCAACCTCCTACGAGCAGTACTTC
TRBJ1-2 | . | TRBV29-1 | . | CSATPSPANYGYTF | TGCAGCGCTACCCCTTCCCCAGCTAACTATGGCTACACCTTC
TRBJ1-4 | . | TRBV28 | . | CASSFTGTREKLFF | TGTGCCAGCAGTTTTACCGGGACAAGAGAAAAACTGTTTTTT
TRBJ2-7 | . | TRBV28 | once | CASSLPHPFVGRYEQYF | TGTGCCAGCAGTCTACCCCACCCCTTCGTGGGTAGGTACGAGCAGTACTTC
TRBJ2-1 | . | TRBV28 | . | CASSPGKTDLSYNEQFF | TGTGCCAGCAGTCCTGGGAAGACGGACCTGTCCTACAATGAGCAGTTCTTC
TRBJ2-1 | TRBD1 | TRBV9 | . | CASSVDPGQYSYNEQFF | TGTGCCAGCAGCGTCGACCCGGGACAGTATTCTTACAATGAGCAGTTCTTC